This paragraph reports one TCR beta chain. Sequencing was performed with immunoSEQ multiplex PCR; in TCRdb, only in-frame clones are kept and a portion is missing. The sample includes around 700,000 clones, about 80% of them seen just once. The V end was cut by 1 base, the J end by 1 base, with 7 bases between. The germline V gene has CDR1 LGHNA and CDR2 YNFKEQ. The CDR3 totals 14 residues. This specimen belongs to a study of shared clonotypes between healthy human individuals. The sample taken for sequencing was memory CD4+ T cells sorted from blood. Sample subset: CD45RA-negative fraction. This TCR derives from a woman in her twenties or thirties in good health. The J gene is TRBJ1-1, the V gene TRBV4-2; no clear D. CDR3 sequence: CASSQGQRNTEAFF. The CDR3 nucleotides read TGTGCCAGCAGCCAAGGGCAAAGGAACACTGAAGCTTTCTTT.